This T cell receptor (beta chain) was obtained from a study of T-cell reconstitution after alpha-beta-depleted transplantation in children. Preparing the TCRbeta library involved the use of unique molecular identifiers. TCRdb itself ran the PCR reads through MiXCR, one entry per CDR3 protein. Among more than 150,000 distinct CDR3 sequences, 13% to 15% were seen once, and the ten largest hold about 12%. This clonotype was recorded at least ten times. The material sequenced was PBMCs from the stem cell graft donor, taken from the stem cell graft. The TCR was taken from a human donor who donated a stem cell graft to a child with acute lymphoblastic leukemia.

CDR3 sequence reads: CASSLSGQETQYF. The DNA for the CDR3 is TGTGCCAGCAGCTTATCAGGTCAAGAGACCCAGTACTTC. The rearrangement uses TRBV11-3 and TRBJ2-5; no definite D call. Germline V gene data show CDR1 as SGHNT and CDR2 as YENEEA. The CDR3 covers 13 residues. Trimming pared 2 bases from V and 2 bases from J, leaving 6 bases between.